This TCR beta chain was sequenced during a study of cytomegalovirus exposure and HLA in healthy donors. Primers included in the PCR were 60 Vbeta and 13 Jbeta primers. Clones were sequenced by immunoSEQ multiplex PCR, and TCRdb holds only the in-frame ones, with some missing. The sample yields 130,000 or so clones, around 78% seen once. J was trimmed by 4 bases and V by 4 bases; bases with no gene match: 12. Germline assignment: CDR1 MDHEN and CDR2 SYDVKM. The CDR3 runs to 17 residues. The source material was PBMCs. The rearrangement uses TRBV28 and TRBJ1-5, with TRBD1 matching 8 bases. The origin of this receptor is a woman in her 40s in good health and CMV-seronegative. The CDR3 loop reads CASSSLTRTGWNQPQHF. The DNA of the CDR3 is TGTGCCAGCAGTTCCTTAACCCGGACAGGGTGGAATCAGCCCCAGCATTTT.